Following are 23 T cell receptor beta chains from one sample sequenced in a study of response to subunit inactivated influenza vaccine. TCRdb redid the calling of the RT-PCR reads with MiXCR, one entry per CDR3 protein. The data contain roughly 670,000 distinct CDR3 sequences, less than 15% of them singletons. This specimen consisted of PBMCs from blood, obtained around 15 days before vaccination. These receptor sequences come from a man between 45 and 60 years old who received an inactivated influenza vaccine.

Notes on this clonotype: At one of its ends the junction is not consistent with the germline gene, which may arise from a read error. V usage is TRBV7-7 and J usage is TRBJ2-1; no clear D gene. There are 14 residues in the CDR3. CDR1 and CDR2 (germline): SSHAT, FNYEAQ (reference sequence). In DNA form, the CDR3 reads TGTGCTAGCAGCTTAGGGCCCAGGAACAATGAGCAGTTCTTC. The encoded protein is CASSLGPRNNEQFF.

This clonotype has just one count. The chain uses TRBV6-2 or TRBV6-3 and TRBJ2-5; weak D call: TRBD1 (5 bases). V lost 3 bases to trimming and J lost 5 bases, with 10 bases between them. Germline CDR1 reads MNHEY; CDR2 reads SVGEGT. The CDR3 totals 13 residues. DNA for the CDR3: TGTGCCAGCAGTTATGAGCCAGGGGAGACCCAGTACTTC. Translated, it gives CASSYEPGETQYF.

This clonotype was counted at least ten times. The CDR3 region has the DNA TGCGCCAGCAGCTTGGGCTACGCGAATGAGCAGTTCTTC. It translates to CASSLGYANEQFF. The chain uses TRBV5-1 and TRBJ2-1; D is undetermined. V shed 0 bases and J shed 7 bases, with 8 bases lying between them. Germline CDR1 is SGHRS and CDR2 is YFSETQ. This CDR3 comprises 13 residues.

This clonotype occurred many times. The chain is built from TRBV7-2 and TRBJ1-6; D not certain. There are 15 residues in the CDR3. The V gene lost 0 bases and the J gene lost 3 bases, with 6 bases spanning the gap. In germline, CDR1 is SGHTA, CDR2 FQGNSA. CDR3 region: CASSLAGNYNSPLHF. The CDR3, as DNA: TGTGCCAGCAGCTTAGCCGGAAACTATAATTCACCCCTCCACTTT.

The chain employs TRBV20-1 and TRBJ2-1; 10 bases are shared with TRBD2. This CDR3 region has 14 residues. The germline gives CDR1 DFQATT, CDR2 SNEGSKA (reference sequence). V dropped 6 bases and J dropped 3; count of bases not matched to a gene: 5. CDR3 region: CSASSGSDYNEQFF. The CDR3 DNA follows: TGCAGTGCCTCTAGCGGGAGTGACTACAATGAGCAGTTCTTC.

This clonotype was picked up many times. The chain uses TRBV5-1 and TRBJ1-4; TRBD1 matches 7 bases. The ends lost 0 bases at V and 7 bases at J; junction bases unmatched: 12. The CDR3 has 17 amino acids. CDR1 SGHRS and CDR2 YFSETQ come from the germline V gene. The CDR3 nucleotides read TGCGCCAGCAGCTTGGACCCCCTTCAGGGGGAGAGTGAAAAACTGTTTTTT. Translating gives CASSLDPLQGESEKLFF.

This clonotype was counted a few times. The V call is TRBV25-1, the J call TRBJ2-1; 9 nucleotides match TRBD1. Trimming at V came to 4 bases and at J to 3 bases, leaving 7 bases not matched to a gene. This CDR3 spans 16 amino acids. Per the germline V gene, CDR1 is MGHDK and CDR2 is SYGVNS. The CDR3 bases are TGTGCCAGCAGTGGAGGGGACAGGGCGCTCTACAATGAGCAGTTCTTC. This translates into CASSGGDRALYNEQFF.

The table lists this clonotype with a few counts. This CDR3 is CASSPQDSYTGELFF. CDR3 sequence (DNA): TGTGCCAGCTCACCACAGGACAGCTACACCGGGGAGCTGTTTTTT. The V gene is TRBV18, the J gene TRBJ2-2; D is possibly TRBD1 (6 bases). Germline V gene data show CDR1 as KGHSH and CDR2 as LQKENI. Trimming pared 1 base from V and 3 bases from J, leaving 9 bases between. The CDR3 consists of 15 residues.

This clonotype was counted between two and nine times. The chain links TRBV9 to TRBJ2-7; D is unclear. Trimming cost V 0 bases and J 0 bases, with 4 bases left between them. Germline V gene sequence: CDR1 SGDLS, CDR2 YYNGEE. The CDR3 has 13 amino acids. This chain's CDR3 is CASSVELSYEQYF. The CDR3 DNA follows: TGTGCCAGCAGCGTAGAGCTCTCCTACGAGCAGTACTTC.

The V and J genes are TRBV12-3 or TRBV12-4 and TRBJ1-5; tentative D call: TRBD1 (6 bases). The CDR3 has 13 residues. With 6 bases removed from V and 5 bases from J, the gap between germline ends came to 11 bases. Here the CDR3 reads CASRGTPDQPQHF. In nucleotides, the CDR3 is TGTGCCAGCAGGGGGACACCAGATCAGCCCCAGCATTTT.

This clonotype occurred a few times. The chain links TRBV7-9 to TRBJ2-3, with D uncertain. Trimming took 4 bases from V and 3 from J, leaving 11 bases between them. Germline CDR1 is SEHNR and CDR2 is FQNEAQ (reference sequence). The CDR3 runs to 14 residues. The CDR3 DNA reads TGTGCCAGCAGCTCAACGTACCTGACAGATACGCAGTATTTT. Translated: CASSSTYLTDTQYF.

The chain links TRBV7-9 to TRBJ2-3; tentatively, D is TRBD2 (5 bases). This CDR3 has 14 residues. Trimming shortened V by 5 bases and J by 3 bases, and 12 bases separated the two germline ends. Looked up from germline, CDR1 is SEHNR and CDR2 is FQNEAQ (reference sequence). CDR3 in amino acids: CASSRVGVTDTQYF. The CDR3 nucleotides read TGTGCCAGCAGCCGTGTCGGGGTAACAGATACGCAGTATTTT. The entire variable domain, with the rest obtained from reference TRBV7-9 and TRBJ2-3, is as follows: DTGVSQNPRHKITKRGQNVTFRCDPISEHNRLYWYRQTLGQGPEFLTYFQNEAQLEKSRLLSDRFSAERPKGSFSTLEIQRTEQGDSAMYLCASSRVGVTDTQYFGPGTRLTVL.

This clonotype has only a few counts. The chain combines TRBV5-6 with TRBJ2-3, with 14 bases that match TRBD2. CDR1 is SGHDT and CDR2 is YYEEEE in the germline V gene. The CDR3 is 18 amino acids. The trim removed 1 base at V and 0 bases at J, leaving 4 bases unmatched. CDR3 loop: CASSLKGLAGASTDTQYF. Written as DNA, the CDR3 is TGTGCCAGCAGCTTGAAGGGACTAGCGGGAGCCAGCACAGATACGCAGTATTTT.

In DNA form, the CDR3 reads TGTGCCACCAGCAGAGATTCGTCCCTGAACACTGAAGCTTTCTTT. The encoded protein is CATSRDSSLNTEAFF. The chain has TRBV15 and TRBJ1-1, with no clear D. Germline V gene sequence: CDR1 LNHNV, CDR2 YYDKDF (reference sequence). V shed 0 bases and J shed 0 bases, with 8 bases lying between them. The CDR3 totals 15 residues.

This clonotype was seen a few times. The J gene is TRBJ2-1, the V gene TRBV4-2; D remains ambiguous. The germline gives CDR1 LGHNA, CDR2 YNFKEQ. The CDR3 is 12 residues long. V was clipped by 0 bases and J by 5 bases, with 2 bases between them. The CDR3 region is CASSQENNEQFF. In DNA form, the CDR3 reads TGTGCCAGCAGCCAAGAGAACAATGAGCAGTTCTTC.

The CDR3 loop reads CASSLQGAVYEQYF. The CDR3 DNA sequence: TGTGCCAGCAGTTTACAGGGGGCGGTTTACGAGCAGTACTTC. The gene calls are TRBV2 and TRBJ2-7, with 9 bases that match TRBD1. The germline V gene encodes CDR1 SNHLY and CDR2 FYNNEI. CDR3 length: 14 amino acids. The ends lost 5 bases at V and 4 bases at J; junction bases unmatched: 6.

This clonotype was detected a few times. This rearrangement joins TRBV29-1 to TRBJ2-1; a weak D match, TRBD2 (5 bases). Trimming cost V 8 bases and J 7 bases, with 12 bases left between them. The CDR3 length is 11 residues. Looked up from germline, CDR1 is SQVTM and CDR2 is ANQGSEA. The CDR3 DNA reads as TGCAGCTCCGCGGGCCGGAATGAGCAGTTCTTC. Encoded protein: CSSAGRNEQFF.

This clonotype was counted between two and nine times. The J gene is TRBJ2-6, the V gene TRBV9; D is ambiguous. The ends were cut back, 3 bases at V and 1 base at J, with 5 bases in the middle. The CDR3 is 14 amino acids. Germline assignment: CDR1 SGDLS and CDR2 YYNGEE. The CDR3: CASSGNSGANVLTF. The CDR3 DNA sequence: TGTGCCAGCAGCGGGAATTCTGGGGCCAACGTCCTGACTTTC. The variable domain in full, completed from reference TRBV9 and TRBJ2-6, reads DSGVTQTPKHLITATGQRVTLRCSPRSGDLSVYWYQQSLDQGLQFLIQYYNGEERAKGNILERFSAQQFPDLHSELNLSSLELGDSALYFCASSGNSGANVLTFGAGSRLTVL.

This clonotype was observed a few times. V usage is TRBV27 and J usage is TRBJ2-7; D tentatively fits TRBD1 or TRBD2 (5 bases each). V was pared by 7 bases and J by 7 bases, with 14 bases between. The germline gives CDR1 MNHEY, CDR2 SMNVEV (reference sequence). This CDR3 spans 12 amino acids. Here the CDR3 DNA reads TGTGCCAGCAATAGACCAGGGAGAGAGCAGTACTTC. It translates to CASNRPGREQYF.

This clonotype was recorded a few times. As DNA, the CDR3 is TGTGCCAGCAGCCCCTCAGTGTTAGCTAGCACAGATACGCAGTATTTT. This sequence encodes CASSPSVLASTDTQYF. The V and J genes are TRBV9 and TRBJ2-3; unclear D gene. The CDR3 sequence is 16 residues long. V lost 4 bases and J 0 bases, leaving 15 bases between the germline ends. CDR1 and CDR2 from the germline V gene are SGDLS and YYNGEE.

The CDR3 DNA is TGTGCCAGCAGCGTAGGAGGCAGGTCGGCTTCGAATGGCTACACCTTC. It specifies CASSVGGRSASNGYTF. The chain joins TRBV9 to TRBJ1-2; D remains ambiguous. Looked up from germline, CDR1 is SGDLS and CDR2 is YYNGEE. The CDR3 covers 16 residues. V lost 0 bases to trimming and J lost 6 bases, with 18 bases between them.

This clonotype has a handful of counts. The chain uses TRBV7-8 and TRBJ2-5, with 8 bases identical to TRBD1. J lost 3 bases, V lost 4 bases, and 7 bases had no gene match. Looked up from germline, CDR1 is SGHVS and CDR2 is FQNEAQ. The CDR3 covers 15 residues. CDR3: CASSSRWTGKETQYF. The CDR3 nucleotides are TGTGCCAGCAGCTCCCGTTGGACAGGGAAAGAGACCCAGTACTTC.

This clonotype showed up just a few times. The chain carries TRBV12-3 or TRBV12-4 and TRBJ1-1; TRBD1 agrees at 7 bases. This CDR3 is 13 amino acids long. The V gene end was trimmed by 2 bases and the J gene end by 8 bases; junction bases not matched to a gene: 5. The CDR3, as DNA: TGTGCCAGCAGTTTAACAGGGGAAGGGGAAGCTTTCTTT. As protein: CASSLTGEGEAFF.